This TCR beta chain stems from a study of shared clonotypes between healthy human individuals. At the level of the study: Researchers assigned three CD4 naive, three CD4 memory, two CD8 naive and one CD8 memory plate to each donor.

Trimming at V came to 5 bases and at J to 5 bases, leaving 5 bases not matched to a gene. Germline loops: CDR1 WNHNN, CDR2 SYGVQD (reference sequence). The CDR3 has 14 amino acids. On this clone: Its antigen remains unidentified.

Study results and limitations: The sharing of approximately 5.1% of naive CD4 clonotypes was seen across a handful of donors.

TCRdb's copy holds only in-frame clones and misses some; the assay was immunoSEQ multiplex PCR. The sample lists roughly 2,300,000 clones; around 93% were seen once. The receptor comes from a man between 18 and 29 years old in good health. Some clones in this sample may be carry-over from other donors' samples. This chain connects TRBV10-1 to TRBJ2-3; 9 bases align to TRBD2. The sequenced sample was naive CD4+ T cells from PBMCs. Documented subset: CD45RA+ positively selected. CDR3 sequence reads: CASSLAGAGDTQYF. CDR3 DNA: TGCGCCAGCAGTTTAGCGGGAGCGGGAGATACGCAGTATTTT.